This T cell receptor beta chain was obtained from a study of T cells expressing NK-cell markers. This CDR3 region has 15 residues. The germline V gene has CDR1 SGHTA and CDR2 FQGNSA. Reprocessing the 5' RACE reads, TCRdb reports a single entry for every CDR3 protein and omits DNA. This sample's table reports approximately 380,000 distinct CDR3 sequences. The chain couples TRBV7-2 to TRBJ2-5; checking the TCRdb D call of TRBD1 is not possible without DNA. The TCR comes from a man aged 18-69 years in good health. The sequencing input was blood T cells: a sorted CD56 or NKG2C T cell subset, CD4+ or CD8+ T cells, or bulk PBMC T cells (not recorded which). CDR3 residues: CASSQLWTGGETQYF.